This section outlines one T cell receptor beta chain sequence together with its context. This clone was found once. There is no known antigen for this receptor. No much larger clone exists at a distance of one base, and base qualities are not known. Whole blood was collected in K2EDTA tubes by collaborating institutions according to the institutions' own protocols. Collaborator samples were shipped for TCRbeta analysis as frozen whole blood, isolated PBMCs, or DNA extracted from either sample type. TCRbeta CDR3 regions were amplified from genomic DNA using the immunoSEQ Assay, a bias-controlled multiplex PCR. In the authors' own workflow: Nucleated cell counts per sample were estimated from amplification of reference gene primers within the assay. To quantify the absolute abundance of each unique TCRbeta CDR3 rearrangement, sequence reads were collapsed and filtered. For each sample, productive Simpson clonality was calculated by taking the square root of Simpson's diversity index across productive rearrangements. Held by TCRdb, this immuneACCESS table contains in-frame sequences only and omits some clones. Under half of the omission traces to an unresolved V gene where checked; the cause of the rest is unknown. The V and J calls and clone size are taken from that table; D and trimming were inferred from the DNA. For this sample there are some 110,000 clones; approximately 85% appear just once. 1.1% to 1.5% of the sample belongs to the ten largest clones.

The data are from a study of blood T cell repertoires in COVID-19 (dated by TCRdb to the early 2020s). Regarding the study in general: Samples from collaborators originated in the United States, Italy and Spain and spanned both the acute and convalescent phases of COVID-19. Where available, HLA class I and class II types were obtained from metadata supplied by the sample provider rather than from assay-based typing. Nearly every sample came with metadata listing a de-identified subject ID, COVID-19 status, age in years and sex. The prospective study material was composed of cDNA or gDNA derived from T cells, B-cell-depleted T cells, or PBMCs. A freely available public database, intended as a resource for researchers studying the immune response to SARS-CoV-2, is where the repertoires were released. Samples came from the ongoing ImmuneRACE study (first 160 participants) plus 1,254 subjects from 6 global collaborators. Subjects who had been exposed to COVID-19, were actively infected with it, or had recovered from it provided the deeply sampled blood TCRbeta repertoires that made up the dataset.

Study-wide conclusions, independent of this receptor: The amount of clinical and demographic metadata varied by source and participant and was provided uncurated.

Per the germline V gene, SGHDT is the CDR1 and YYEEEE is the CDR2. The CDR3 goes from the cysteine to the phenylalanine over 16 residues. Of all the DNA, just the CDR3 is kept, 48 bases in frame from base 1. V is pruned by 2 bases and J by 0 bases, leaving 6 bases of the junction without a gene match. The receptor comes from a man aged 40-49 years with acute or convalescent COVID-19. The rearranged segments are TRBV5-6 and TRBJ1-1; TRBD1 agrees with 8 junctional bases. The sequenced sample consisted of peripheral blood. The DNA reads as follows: TGTGCCAGCAGCTTTTCGACAGGGGTGATGAACACTGAAGCTTTCTTT. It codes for CASSFSTGVMNTEAFF.